This TCR beta chain was captured in a study of cytomegalovirus exposure and HLA in healthy donors. Amplification used 60 Vbeta primers and 13 Jbeta primers. The table came from immunoSEQ multiplex PCR; TCRdb's copy has only in-frame clones and leaves some out. The sample holds some 130,000 clones, roughly three quarters seen once. For this clone: Antigen specificity is unknown.

The CDR3 spans 14 residues. Germline CDR1 reads LNHDA; CDR2 reads SQIVND (reference sequence). Trimming shortened V by 5 bases and J by 1 base, and 11 bases separated the two germline ends. General study findings and limits: In a later analysis, the majority of CMV-associated beta chains seemingly showed HLA restriction. A later analysis linked a missense variant in DCLRE1C to the trimming of TCR beta V and J genes. A later analysis appeared to link common viral pathogens to several of the most significant clusters. Both high specificity and high sensitivity reportedly marked the classifier's diagnosis of cytomegalovirus status.

This rearrangement joins TRBV19 to TRBJ1-1; possibly TRBD1 for D (6 bases). The sequenced sample was PBMCs. The sequence was collected from a man aged 35-49 years in good health and CMV-seronegative. The CDR3 DNA follows: TGTGCCAGTAGTCTACAGGGTCGGAACACTGAAGCTTTCTTT. Its translation is CASSLQGRNTEAFF.